This record concerns one T cell receptor (beta chain) sequence. What it binds is unknown. With a J-beta primer mix and a sample-barcoded 5' primer, a second PCR ran roughly 6 to 11 cycles. TCRdb itself ran the 5' RACE reads through MiXCR, one entry per CDR3 protein. Of 600,000 to 1,000,000 distinct CDR3 sequences listed, more than 20% are singletons. CDR3 length: 15 residues. Trimming took 4 bases from V and 7 from J, leaving 17 bases between them. The germline gives CDR1 SGHRS, CDR2 YFSETQ. These data belong to a study of blood T cells in healthy people across ages. Study-level points and caveats: A conclusive naive versus antigen-experienced comparison was prevented by the unsorted PBMCs.

In each sample, at least 6 million PBMCs were isolated. This sample was also put to use in a study of T cells of mothers and their children. That report adds: Second-PCR primer M1S introduced sample barcodes and 2-4 random nucleotides.

The chain couples TRBV5-1 to TRBJ1-4; D remains unclear. This clonotype was obtained from a boy under 18 in good health. Input material: blood. The CDR3 loop is CASSTQPSAGEKLFF. In nucleotides, the CDR3 is TGCGCCAGCAGCACGCAGCCCTCCGCGGGTGAAAAACTGTTTTTT.